Below are 8 T cell receptor beta chains sequenced from a single sample in a study of T-cell reconstitution after alpha-beta-depleted transplantation in children. This sample's TCRbeta library carried unique molecular identifier barcodes. TCRdb fed the PCR reads into MiXCR, producing one record per CDR3 protein. The repertoire holds 500,000 or so distinct CDR3 sequences, with 30% to 35% as singletons. The sample consisted of PBMCs from the stem cell graft donor, taken from the stem cell graft. The receptors originated from a human donor who donated a stem cell graft to a child with aplastic anemia.

The chain links TRBV12-3 or TRBV12-4 to TRBJ1-5; 9 bases map to TRBD1. The V gene end was trimmed by 7 bases and the J gene end by 7 bases; junction bases not matched to a gene: 8. This CDR3 contains 14 residues. The CDR3 loop reads CASTGTGSVQPQHF. The CDR3, as DNA: TGTGCCAGCACCGGGACAGGGTCGGTCCAGCCCCAGCATTTT.

This rearrangement joins TRBV7-2 to TRBJ2-5; TRBD2 matches at 14 bases. This CDR3 has 17 amino acids. With V trimmed by 5 bases and J by 1 base, 6 bases remained unmatched. CDR1 and CDR2 from the germline V gene are SGHTA and FQGNSA. The CDR3 protein is CASSPGTSGRPQETQYF. CDR3 DNA: TGTGCCAGCAGCCCCGGGACTAGCGGGAGACCCCAAGAGACCCAGTACTTC.

The rearrangement links TRBV7-9 to TRBJ1-1; perhaps TRBD1 as D (6 bases). Germline values: CDR1 SEHNR, CDR2 FQNEAQ (reference sequence). The CDR3 sequence is 13 residues long. The V end was cut by 4 bases, the J end by 3 bases, with 9 bases between. In DNA form, the CDR3 reads TGTGCCAGCAGCTACAGGGAAGACACTGAAGCTTTCTTT. Translating it yields CASSYREDTEAFF.

This clonotype was seen just once. The V gene is TRBV4-2, the J gene TRBJ2-2; 9 bases match TRBD2. Germline trimming cut 1 base from V and 2 bases from J; bases unmatched to any gene: 5. Germline CDR1 reads LGHNA; CDR2 reads YNFKEQ. This CDR3 comprises 17 residues. The CDR3 DNA reads as TGTGCCAGCAGCCAAGTGGGGCTAGCGGGAAACACCGGGGAGCTGTTTTTT. Protein product: CASSQVGLAGNTGELFF.

The gene calls are TRBV27 and TRBJ1-4, with D maybe TRBD1 (5 bases). V was shortened by 0 bases and J by 4 bases, with 9 bases between the two germline ends. The CDR3 covers 15 residues. CDR1 and CDR2 (germline): MNHEY, SMNVEV (reference sequence). Here the CDR3 reads CASSLSGAFNEKLFF. DNA for the CDR3: TGTGCCAGCAGTTTATCTGGGGCCTTTAATGAAAAACTGTTTTTT.

This chain links TRBV11-1 with TRBJ1-1, with D maybe TRBD1 (5 bases). V was clipped by 5 bases and J by 1 base, with 23 bases between them. The CDR3 sequence is 18 residues long. Germline V CDR1 and CDR2: SGHAT, FQDESV (reference sequence). The CDR3 is CASSLLYQTAQGNTEAFF. CDR3 coding DNA: TGTGCCAGCAGCCTACTTTACCAGACCGCTCAGGGGAACACTGAAGCTTTCTTT.

A word on this clonotype: At one of its ends the junction is not consistent with the germline gene, which may arise from a read error. The chain links TRBV20-1 to TRBJ1-2; D not certain. CDR1 DFQATT and CDR2 SNEGSKA come from the germline V gene (reference sequence). The CDR3 is 12 residues long. CDR3 sequence (DNA): TGCAGTGCTAGTTCAGGCAGCTATCGCTACACCTTC. Translating gives CSASSGSYRYTF.

The chain uses TRBV5-1 and TRBJ2-2; 7 bases match TRBD1. This CDR3 spans 16 amino acids. The trim removed 4 bases at V and 0 bases at J, leaving 6 bases unmatched. Germline V gene sequence: CDR1 SGHRS, CDR2 YFSETQ. The CDR3 loop reads CASSQGDRANTGELFF. CDR3 DNA sequence: TGCGCCAGCAGCCAGGGGGACAGAGCGAACACCGGGGAGCTGTTTTTT.